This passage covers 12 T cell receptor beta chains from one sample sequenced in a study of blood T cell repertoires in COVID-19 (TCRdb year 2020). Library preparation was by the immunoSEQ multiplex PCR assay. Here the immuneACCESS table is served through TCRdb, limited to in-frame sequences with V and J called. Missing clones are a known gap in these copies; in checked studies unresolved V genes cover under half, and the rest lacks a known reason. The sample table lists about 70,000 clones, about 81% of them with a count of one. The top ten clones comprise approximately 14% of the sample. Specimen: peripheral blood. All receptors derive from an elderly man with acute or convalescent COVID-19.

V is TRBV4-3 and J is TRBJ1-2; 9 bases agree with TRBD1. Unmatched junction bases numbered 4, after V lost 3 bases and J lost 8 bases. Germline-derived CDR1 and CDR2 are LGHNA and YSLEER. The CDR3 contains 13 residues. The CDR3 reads CASSQDRGGGYTF. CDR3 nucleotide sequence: TGCGCCAGCAGCCAGGACAGGGGTGGGGGCTACACCTTC.

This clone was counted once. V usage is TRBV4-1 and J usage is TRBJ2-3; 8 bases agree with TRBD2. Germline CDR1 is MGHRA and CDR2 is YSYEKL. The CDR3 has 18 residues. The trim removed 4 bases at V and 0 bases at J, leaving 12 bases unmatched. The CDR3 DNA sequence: TGCGCCAGCAGCCCCACGGGGGGGCGGGGGGTTAGCACAGATACGCAGTATTTT. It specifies CASSPTGGRGVSTDTQYF.

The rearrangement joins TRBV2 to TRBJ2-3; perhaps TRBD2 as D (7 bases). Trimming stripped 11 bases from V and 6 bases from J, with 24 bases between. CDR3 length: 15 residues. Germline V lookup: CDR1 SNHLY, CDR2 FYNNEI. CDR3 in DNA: TGTGCCGGGGCCCATGGGGAGGGGGGAATGGATACGCAGTATTTT. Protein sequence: CAGAHGEGGMDTQYF.

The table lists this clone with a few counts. CDR3 sequence reads: CASIKEAASYEQYF. The CDR3 bases are TGTGCCAGCATAAAGGAGGCTGCTTCCTACGAGCAGTACTTC. The genes are TRBV2 and TRBJ2-7; D is perhaps TRBD2 (5 bases). V was clipped by 7 bases and J by 1 base, with 14 bases between them. CDR1 is SNHLY and CDR2 is FYNNEI in the germline V gene. The CDR3 is 14 amino acids.

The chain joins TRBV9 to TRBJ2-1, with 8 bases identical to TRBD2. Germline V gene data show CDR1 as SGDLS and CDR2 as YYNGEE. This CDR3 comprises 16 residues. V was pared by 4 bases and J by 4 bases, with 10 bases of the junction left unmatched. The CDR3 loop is CASSSYSSGPYNEQFF. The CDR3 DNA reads TGTGCCAGCAGCTCATACTCTAGCGGGCCATACAATGAGCAGTTCTTC.

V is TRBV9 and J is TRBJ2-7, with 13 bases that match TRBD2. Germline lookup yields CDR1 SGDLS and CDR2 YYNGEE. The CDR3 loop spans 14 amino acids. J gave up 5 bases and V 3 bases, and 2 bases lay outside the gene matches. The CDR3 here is CASSGTSGGHEQYF. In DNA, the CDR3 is TGTGCCAGCAGCGGGACTAGCGGGGGCCACGAGCAGTACTTC. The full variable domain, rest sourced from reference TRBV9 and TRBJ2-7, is DSGVTQTPKHLITATGQRVTLRCSPRSGDLSVYWYQQSLDQGLQFLIQYYNGEERAKGNILERFSAQQFPDLHSELNLSSLELGDSALYFCASSGTSGGHEQYFGPGTRLTVT.

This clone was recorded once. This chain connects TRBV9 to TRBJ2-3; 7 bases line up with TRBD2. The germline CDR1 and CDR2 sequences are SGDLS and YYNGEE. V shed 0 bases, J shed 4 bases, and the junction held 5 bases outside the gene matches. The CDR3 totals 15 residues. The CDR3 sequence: CASSVEGGEADTQYF. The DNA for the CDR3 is TGTGCCAGCAGCGTAGAGGGAGGGGAGGCAGATACGCAGTATTTT.

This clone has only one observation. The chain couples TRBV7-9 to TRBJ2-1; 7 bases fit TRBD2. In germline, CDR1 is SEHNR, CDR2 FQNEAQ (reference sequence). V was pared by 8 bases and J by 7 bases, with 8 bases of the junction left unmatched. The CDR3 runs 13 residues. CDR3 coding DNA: TGTGCCAGCGGTCCCCTGGGGGGGAATGAGCAGTTCTTC. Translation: CASGPLGGNEQFF.

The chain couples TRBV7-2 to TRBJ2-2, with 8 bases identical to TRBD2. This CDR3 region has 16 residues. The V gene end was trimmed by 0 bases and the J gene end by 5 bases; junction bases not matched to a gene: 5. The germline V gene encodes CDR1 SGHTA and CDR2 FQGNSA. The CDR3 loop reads CASSLAPSGLTGELFF. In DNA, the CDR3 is TGTGCCAGCAGCTTAGCGCCTAGCGGGCTGACCGGGGAGCTGTTTTTT.

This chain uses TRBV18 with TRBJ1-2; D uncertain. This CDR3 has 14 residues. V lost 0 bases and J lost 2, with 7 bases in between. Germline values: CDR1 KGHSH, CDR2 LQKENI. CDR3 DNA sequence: TGTGCCAGCTCACCACCGCTTCAGAACTATGGCTACACCTTC. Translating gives CASSPPLQNYGYTF.

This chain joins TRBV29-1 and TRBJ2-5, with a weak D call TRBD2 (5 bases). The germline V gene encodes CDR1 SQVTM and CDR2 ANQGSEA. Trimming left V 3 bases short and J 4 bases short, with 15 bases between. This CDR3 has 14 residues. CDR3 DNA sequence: TGCAGCGTTGATGAGGGTGTTGGGCGAGAGACCCAGTACTTC. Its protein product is CSVDEGVGRETQYF.

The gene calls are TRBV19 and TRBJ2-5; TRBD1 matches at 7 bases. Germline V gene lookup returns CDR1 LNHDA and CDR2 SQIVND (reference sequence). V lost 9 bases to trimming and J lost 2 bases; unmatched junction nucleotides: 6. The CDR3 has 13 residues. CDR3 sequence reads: CASAGTAQETQYF. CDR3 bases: TGTGCCAGCGCCGGGACAGCGCAAGAGACCCAGTACTTC.